These 22 T cell receptor beta chains share one sample of origin, sequenced in a study of response to subunit inactivated influenza vaccine. Using its own MiXCR run on the RT-PCR reads, TCRdb lists one record per CDR3 protein. The sample lists hundreds of thousands of distinct CDR3 sequences, roughly 9.8% occurring once. Material: PBMCs from blood, obtained roughly 48 days after vaccination. These receptors were taken from a man in his forties or fifties who received an inactivated influenza vaccine.

The chain links TRBV24-1 to TRBJ2-5; D may correspond to TRBD1 or TRBD2 (6 bases each). V gave up 1 base and J gave up 5 bases, with 19 bases separating them. Per germline, CDR1 KGHDR and CDR2 SFDVKD. The CDR3 has 17 residues. The CDR3 here is CATSDFRGTRGRETQYF. DNA for the CDR3: TGTGCCACCAGTGATTTCCGGGGGACCAGGGGTCGGGAGACCCAGTACTTC.

The DNA for the CDR3 is TGTGCCAGCAGCTACGATATCAACTCCTACAATGAGCAGTTCTTC. Amino acid sequence: CASSYDINSYNEQFF. The gene calls are TRBV7-3 and TRBJ2-1; D not certain. V was clipped by 4 bases and J by 0 bases, with 10 bases between them. Germline values: CDR1 SGHTA, CDR2 FQGTGA. This CDR3 is 15 amino acids long.

This clonotype was seen at least ten times. The genes are TRBV7-2 and TRBJ2-5, with D tentatively TRBD1 or TRBD2 (6 bases each). This CDR3 has 14 residues. V was shortened by 2 bases and J by 5 bases, with 12 bases between the two germline ends. The germline V gene has CDR1 SGHTA and CDR2 FQGNSA. Written as DNA, the CDR3 is TGTGCCAGCAGCTTATCTGGGGGGCGGGAGACCCAGTACTTC. Its translation: CASSLSGGRETQYF.

This clonotype showed up many times. The J gene is TRBJ1-1, the V gene TRBV12-3 or TRBV12-4, with a possible D match to TRBD1 (6 bases). Trimming left V 6 bases short and J 4 bases short, with 12 bases between. This CDR3 spans 13 amino acids. CDR3 sequence: CASSRTGFTEAFF. The DNA for the CDR3 is TGTGCCAGCAGCCGAACAGGGTTCACTGAAGCTTTCTTT.

V gene TRBV2 combines with J gene TRBJ2-7, with D possibly being TRBD2 (6 bases). The V and J ends lost 3 bases and 3 bases respectively, with 15 bases between them. Germline CDR1 reads SNHLY; CDR2 reads FYNNEI. This CDR3 has 15 residues. CDR3 protein: CASSEQPGLYYEQYF. In nucleotides, the CDR3 is TGTGCCAGCAGTGAGCAACCGGGACTCTACTACGAGCAGTACTTC. Full variable domain (rest looked up from reference TRBV2 and TRBJ2-7): EPEVTQTPSHQVTQMGQEVILRCVPISNHLYFYWYRQILGQKVEFLVSFYNNEISEKSEIFDDQFSVERPDGSNFTLKIRSTKLEDSAMYFCASSEQPGLYYEQYFGPGTRLTVT.

This chain connects TRBV11-2 to TRBJ2-7; 9 bases match TRBD2. Trimming at V came to 5 bases and at J to 3 bases, leaving 8 bases not matched to a gene. CDR1 is SGHAT and CDR2 is FQNNGV in the germline V gene. This CDR3 comprises 15 residues. CDR3 amino acids: CASSPISGRGYEQYF. The CDR3 DNA reads as TGTGCCAGCAGCCCAATTAGCGGGAGAGGCTACGAGCAGTACTTC.

The rearrangement joins TRBV11-2 to TRBJ2-3, with TRBD2 identical over 7 bases. The trim removed 5 bases at V and 2 bases at J, leaving 7 bases unmatched. Germline loops: CDR1 SGHAT, CDR2 FQNNGV. This CDR3 spans 15 amino acids. CDR3 DNA sequence: TGTGCCAGCAGCCTAAGCGGGATTCCCACAGATACGCAGTATTTT. It specifies CASSLSGIPTDTQYF. The full variable domain, in which reference TRBV11-2 and TRBJ2-3 provide the parts outside the CDR3, is EAGVAQSPRYKIIEKRQSVAFWCNPISGHATLYWYQQILGQGPKLLIQFQNNGVVDDSQLPKDRFSAERLKGVDSTLKIQPAKLEDSAVYLCASSLSGIPTDTQYFGPGTRLTVL.

In its sample, this clonotype was seen many times. This chain uses TRBV7-2 with TRBJ2-1; TRBD2 agrees at 8 bases. Germline CDR1 is SGHTA and CDR2 is FQGNSA. V shed 2 bases, J shed 5 bases, and the junction held 11 bases outside the gene matches. This CDR3 has 17 amino acids. CDR3 sequence: CASSLHLRSGADNEQFF. CDR3 DNA sequence: TGTGCCAGCAGCTTACACTTGCGTAGCGGGGCCGACAATGAGCAGTTCTTC.

This clonotype has ten or more counts. The chain couples TRBV12-3 or TRBV12-4 to TRBJ2-4; TRBD1 aligns across 9 bases. The CDR3 is made up of 15 amino acids. J lost 6 bases, V lost 6 bases, and 9 bases had no gene match. CDR3 amino acids: CASRGGTGRGNIQYF. DNA for the CDR3: TGTGCCAGCAGGGGAGGGACAGGGAGGGGAAACATTCAGTACTTC.

This clonotype was recorded many times. The chain carries TRBV29-1 and TRBJ2-3; D uncertain. Germline V CDR1 and CDR2: SQVTM, ANQGSEA. The ends were cut back, 7 bases at V and 6 bases at J, with 11 bases in the middle. The CDR3 sequence is 11 residues long. The CDR3 spells CSAPAGDTQYF. DNA for the CDR3: TGCAGCGCCCCAGCTGGGGATACGCAGTATTTT.

This clonotype was counted many times. The rearrangement joins TRBV5-1 to TRBJ2-3; a possible D gene is TRBD1 (5 bases). Trimming removed 0 bases at V and 4 bases at J, with 15 bases between. The germline CDR1 and CDR2 sequences are SGHRS and YFSETQ. The CDR3 is made up of 16 amino acids. Here the CDR3 DNA reads TGCGCCAGCAGCTTGGCCGTGGGGCAGGGCGCAGATACGCAGTATTTT. It yields the protein CASSLAVGQGADTQYF.

There are a few counts of this clonotype. This sequence joins TRBV11-2 and TRBJ2-7, with 15 bases lining up with TRBD2. The CDR3 length is 18 residues. V shed 1 base and J 2 bases; nucleotides not matched to a gene: 6. CDR1 is SGHAT and CDR2 is FQNNGV in the germline V gene. Here the CDR3 DNA reads TGTGCCAGCAGCTTAGTTGGGACTAGCGGGGGGCTGGCCTACGAGCAGTACTTC. Translated: CASSLVGTSGGLAYEQYF.

The chain links TRBV20-1 to TRBJ2-2; TRBD1 matches at 11 bases. The CDR3 extends over 17 amino acids. Germline loops: CDR1 DFQATT, CDR2 SNEGSKA (reference sequence). Trimming took 6 bases from V and 1 from J; bases not matched to a gene: 10. CDR3 sequence (DNA): TGCAGTGCCGAGGACAGGGGGCGGCCGAAGAACACCGGGGAGCTGTTTTTT. Translated, it gives CSAEDRGRPKNTGELFF.

This clonotype was seen a few times. The V and J genes are TRBV11-2 and TRBJ2-7; perhaps TRBD2 as D (6 bases). Deletions cut 2 bases from V and 2 bases from J, with 13 bases between. The CDR3 is 15 residues long. The germline V gene encodes CDR1 SGHAT and CDR2 FQNNGV. The CDR3 protein is CASSLISGVTYEQYF. As DNA, the CDR3 is TGTGCCAGCAGCTTAATCTCGGGAGTGACCTACGAGCAGTACTTC.

The chain couples TRBV6-5 to TRBJ1-2; no reliable D call. In germline, CDR1 is MNHEY, CDR2 SVGAGI. Trimming left V 5 bases short and J 5 bases short, with 6 bases between. The CDR3 has 11 residues. CDR3 in DNA: TGTGCCAGCAGTACACCTTATGGCTACACCTTC. Protein sequence: CASSTPYGYTF.

The chain joins TRBV28 to TRBJ1-1, with TRBD1 matching over 7 bases. Per the germline V gene, CDR1 is MDHEN and CDR2 is SYDVKM. This CDR3 contains 14 residues. The J segment lost 4 bases and the V segment lost 2 bases, leaving 4 bases of the junction unmatched. CDR3 amino acids: CASSLATGTTEAFF. The CDR3 DNA reads TGTGCCAGCAGTTTAGCGACAGGGACCACTGAAGCTTTCTTT. Together with reference TRBV28 and TRBJ1-1, the CDR3 gives the full variable domain: DVKVTQSSRYLVKRTGEKVFLECVQDMDHENMFWYRQDPGLGLRLIYFSYDVKMKEKGDIPEGYSVSREKKERFSLILESASTNQTSMYLCASSLATGTTEAFFGQGTRLTVV.

The chain is built from TRBV5-1 and TRBJ1-3; D is unclear. CDR1 and CDR2 (germline): SGHRS, YFSETQ. This CDR3 comprises 16 residues. Trimming left V 0 bases short and J 4 bases short, with 14 bases between. The DNA of the CDR3 is TGCGCCAGCAGCTTGGGCTCGGGCTCACGGGGAAACACCATATATTTT. Encoded protein: CASSLGSGSRGNTIYF.

This clonotype has more than one count but fewer than ten. This chain connects TRBV11-2 to TRBJ2-3; 14 bases align to TRBD2. Germline CDR1 reads SGHAT; CDR2 reads FQNNGV. CDR3 length: 19 residues. V lost 5 bases and J lost 2; bases outside the gene matches: 12. The CDR3 bases are TGTGCCAGCAGCCCCCCGGGACTAGCGGGAGATTGGGACACAGATACGCAGTATTTT. Its translation is CASSPPGLAGDWDTDTQYF.

This clonotype was detected only a few times. The chain has TRBV29-1 and TRBJ2-3; D is uncertain. Germline loops: CDR1 SQVTM, CDR2 ANQGSEA. Trimming left V 3 bases short and J 4 bases short, with 8 bases between. The CDR3 consists of 12 residues. The CDR3 nucleotides are TGCAGCGTTGAGATGTTGCCAGATACGCAGTATTTT. Translating it yields CSVEMLPDTQYF.

Only a few counts were recorded for this clonotype. The chain combines TRBV4-3 with TRBJ2-3, with 10 bases aligning to TRBD1. V was pared by 3 bases and J by 5 bases, with 5 bases of the junction left unmatched. CDR3 length: 15 residues. The germline V gene has CDR1 LGHNA and CDR2 YSLEER. CDR3 nucleotides: TGCGCCAGCAGCCATGACAGGGGGCAAAGAGATACGCAGTATTTT. Amino acids: CASSHDRGQRDTQYF.

In this sample, this clonotype turned up a few times. This sequence joins TRBV20-1 and TRBJ2-3, with D possibly matching TRBD1 (6 bases). Germline CDR1 DFQATT, CDR2 SNEGSKA (reference sequence). Trimming pared 6 bases from V and 6 bases from J, leaving 19 bases between. CDR3 size: 14 residues. CDR3: CSAVVRIQGDTQYF. The DNA for the CDR3 is TGCAGTGCGGTCGTCCGGATTCAGGGGGATACGCAGTATTTT.

The chain is built from TRBV12-2 and TRBJ2-7; TRBD2 was called by the table and not checked on the DNA. TRBV12-2 is described as a pseudogene. The CDR3 is 17 amino acids. The CDR3 here is CASRLAMALQNGYEQYF. Written as DNA, the CDR3 is TGTGCAAGTCGCTTAGCGATGGCACTCCAAAACGGCTACGAGCAGTACTTC.